The rows below give T cell receptor beta chains drawn from one sample of a study of spatial heterogeneity in lung cancer. TCRdb redid the calling of the 5' RACE reads with MiXCR, one entry per CDR3 protein. The table has 36,000 or so distinct CDR3 sequences, 4% to 6% seen once. Sequenced material: PBMCs, taken at surgery. These receptors originate from a female donor with early-stage non-small cell lung cancer. The CDR3 runs from the conserved cysteine through the conserved F or W. A D gene is named only where the DNA matches it firmly. Expanded clones are given a class, and other clones once, few, many or no size at all.

size	V	D	J	DNA	CDR3
many	TRBV7-8	TRBD2	TRBJ2-1	TGTGCCAGCAGCTTAGCGCGGGCGGGGGGGCCCTATGAGCAGTTCTTC	CASSLARAGGPYEQFF
many	TRBV3-1	NA	TRBJ1-3	TGTGCCAGCAGGCCGGGCAACTCTGGAAACACCATATATTTT	CASRPGNSGNTIYF
many	TRBV4-1	NA	TRBJ2-2	TGCGCCAGCAGCCCGCGGACCCCTTCGTTTAAGGCCGGGGAGCTGTTTTTT	CASSPRTPSFKAGELFF
many	TRBV2	NA	TRBJ2-1	TGTGCCAGCGGCAACAGGGAGGTTGAGCAGTTCTTC	CASGNREVEQFF
NA	TRBV2	NA	TRBJ1-3	TGTGCCAGCAGTGAGGCGGGGCCTAATTCTGGAAACACCATATATTTT	CASSEAGPNSGNTIYF
many	TRBV7-7	TRBD1	TRBJ2-7	TGTGCTAGCAGCCCCACAGGGGCGTACGAGCAGTACTTC	CASSPTGAYEQYF
many	TRBV3-1	NA	TRBJ2-3	TGTGCCAGCAGCCAGGCGGACTCCTCTTACACAGATACGCAGTATTTT	CASSQADSSYTDTQYF
few	TRBV7-8	NA	TRBJ2-3	TGTGCCAGCAGCTTAGCTAGGGACACATTTAGCACAGATACGCAGTATTTT	CASSLARDTFSTDTQYF
many	TRBV7-8	TRBD1	TRBJ1-1	TGTGCCAGCAGCAAACAGGGGAAGAAGTATACTGAAGCTTTCTTT	CASSKQGKKYTEAFF
many	TRBV6-5	NA	TRBJ2-7	TGTGCCAGCAGCGATGTCTACGAGCAGTACTTC	CASSDVYEQYF
many	TRBV5-1	TRBD1	TRBJ1-4	TGCGCCAGCAGCTTCGACAGGGGGAACGAAAAACTGTTTTTT	CASSFDRGNEKLFF
many	TRBV13	NA	TRBJ2-4	TGTGCCAGCAGCTTAGATCTCGAAAACATTCAGTACTTC	CASSLDLENIQYF
many	TRBV15	NA	TRBJ1-1	TGTGCCACCAGCAGAGACAGGGTCAGGCTGAACACTGAAGCTTTCTTT	CATSRDRVRLNTEAFF
many	TRBV11-2	NA	TRBJ2-3	TGTGCCAGCAGCTTAGCCGGCGAAGATACGCAGTATTTT	CASSLAGEDTQYF
many	TRBV10-3	NA	TRBJ1-1	TGTGCCATCAGTGGGTTAGACCGGGGGAACACTGAAGCTTTCTTT	CAISGLDRGNTEAFF
many	TRBV12-3/TRBV12-4	TRBD2	TRBJ2-4	TGTGCCAGCAGTTTGCTAGCGGAGACTGTTCTAGCCAAAAACATTCAGTACTTC	CASSLLAETVLAKNIQYF
many	TRBV6-5	NA	TRBJ1-3	TGTGCCAGCAGTTATTCCAGGGAGCGAAGTTCCACCATATATTTT	CASSYSRERSSTIYF
few	TRBV6-1	NA	TRBJ2-3	TGTGCCAGCAGTCCTGGTCGCGGACAGGCTGGGGGGCCAGATACGCAGTATTTT	CASSPGRGQAGGPDTQYF
many	TRBV7-9	NA	TRBJ1-2	TGTGCCAGCAGCATCGGGGAGGCTGGCTACACCTTC	CASSIGEAGYTF
many	TRBV5-5	NA	TRBJ1-1	TGTGCCAGCAGCTTGAGGGCCAGGGAGAACACTGAAGCTTTCTTT	CASSLRARENTEAFF
NA	TRBV25-1	NA	TRBJ1-2	TGTGCCAGCAGGGGAAGGGACATTTTTTATGGCTACACCTTC	CASRGRDIFYGYTF
many	TRBV20-1	TRBD1	TRBJ1-1	TGCAGTGCTACCTCAGGGGGAGGCACTGAAGCTTTCTTT	CSATSGGGTEAFF
many	TRBV6-6	TRBD1	TRBJ2-3	TGTGCCAGCAGGTCTGGACAGGGAGCAGATACGCAGTATTTT	CASRSGQGADTQYF
many	TRBV4-1	NA	TRBJ1-2	TGCGCCAGCAGCCAAGATATTGGACAGCTAGGCTATGGCTACACCTTC	CASSQDIGQLGYGYTF
many	TRBV7-9	NA	TRBJ2-3	TGTGCCAGCAGCCCGGGGACCACATCGGATACGCAGTATTTT	CASSPGTTSDTQYF
NA	TRBV3-1	NA	TRBJ1-1	TGTGCCAGCAGCCAAGGGTGGGACACTGAAGCTTTCTTT	CASSQGWDTEAFF
many	TRBV5-8	TRBD1	TRBJ1-6	TGTGCCAGCAGCTTCGACAGGGGTTCACCCCTCCACTTT	CASSFDRGSPLHF
NA	TRBV3-1	NA	TRBJ1-5	TGTGCCAGCAGCCAAGTGGGGGAGCCCCAGCATTTT	CASSQVGEPQHF
many	TRBV24-1	NA	TRBJ2-1	TGTGCCACCAGTCTCCCGGGACAAGCCCCCCACAATGAGCAGTTCTTC	CATSLPGQAPHNEQFF
few	TRBV12-3/TRBV12-4	TRBD2	TRBJ2-3	TGTGCCAGCAGTTCCACCAGCGGGAGGGTCACAGATACGCAGTATTTT	CASSSTSGRVTDTQYF
few	TRBV3-1	NA	TRBJ2-1	TGTGCCAGCAGCCAAACTAGGAGCTCCTACAATGAGCAGTTCTTC	CASSQTRSSYNEQFF
NA	TRBV18	NA	TRBJ2-1	TGTGCCAGCTCACCTCGATACAATGAGCAGTTCTTC	CASSPRYNEQFF